Listed here are 14 T cell receptor beta chains from one sample, sequenced in a study of blood T cell repertoires in COVID-19. The repertoire was sequenced with immunoSEQ multiplex PCR; TCRdb's copy has only in-frame clones and lacks some. Counted here are approximately 320,000 clones, 87% occurring once; the ten biggest clones make up around 8.9%. Material: PBMCs or T cells enriched from blood (not recorded which). The receptor set was obtained from a woman younger than 30 who had recovered from COVID-19.

The chain uses TRBV7-6 and TRBJ2-2, with TRBD1 as a possible D gene (6 bases). Germline V gene lookup returns CDR1 SGHVS and CDR2 FNYEAQ. Trimming stripped 1 base from V and 1 base from J, with 10 bases between. The CDR3 loop spans 16 amino acids. Here the CDR3 reads CASSLGTGRNTGELFF. The DNA for the CDR3 is TGTGCCAGCAGCTTAGGAACAGGGAGGAACACCGGGGAGCTGTTTTTT.

In nucleotides, the CDR3 is TGTGCCAGCAGCTTAGCTAGTGGCAGGGACTACGAGCAGTACTTC. The encoded protein is CASSLASGRDYEQYF. The gene calls are TRBV7-9 and TRBJ2-7; D may be TRBD1 (5 bases). The germline V gene has CDR1 SEHNR and CDR2 FQNEAQ (reference sequence). The ends were cut back, 0 bases at V and 3 bases at J, with 12 bases in the middle. The CDR3 consists of 15 residues.

The chain employs TRBV18 and TRBJ1-1; 9 bases are shared with TRBD1. CDR3 length: 16 amino acids. V lost 2 bases and J lost 0; bases outside the gene matches: 4. CDR1 and CDR2 from the germline V gene are KGHSH and LQKENI. The CDR3 nucleotides are TGTGCCAGCTCACCATCGGGACAGGGTGTGAACACTGAAGCTTTCTTT. Residues: CASSPSGQGVNTEAFF.

The gene calls are TRBV18 and TRBJ1-2; 8 bases agree with TRBD1. The germline V gene encodes CDR1 KGHSH and CDR2 LQKENI. This CDR3 spans 16 amino acids. Losses at the gene ends were 3 bases for V and 4 bases for J; bases not matched to a gene: 10. The CDR3 is CASSPPVYRGAYGYTF. CDR3 DNA: TGTGCCAGCTCACCTCCCGTTTACAGGGGGGCCTATGGCTACACCTTC.

The CDR3 DNA reads as TGTGCCACCGCACCTCCGGGATGGGCAGGGGCCCGGAACACTGAAGCTTTCTTT. Its translation is CATAPPGWAGARNTEAFF. V is TRBV2 and J is TRBJ1-1, with a tentative D call TRBD1 (6 bases). Germline CDR1 and CDR2: SNHLY and FYNNEI. Trimming left V 10 bases short and J 1 base short, with 28 bases between. This CDR3 has 18 amino acids.

The gene calls are TRBV5-6 and TRBJ2-1; 10 bases are shared with TRBD2. The length of the CDR3 is 17 residues. With V trimmed by 0 bases and J by 7 bases, 10 bases remained unmatched. CDR1 SGHDT and CDR2 YYEEEE come from the germline V gene. CDR3 sequence: CASSLAGLAGERNEQFF. The CDR3 nucleotides read TGTGCCAGCAGCTTGGCCGGGCTAGCGGGAGAAAGGAATGAGCAGTTCTTC. Drawing the rest from reference TRBV5-6 and TRBJ2-1, the complete variable domain is DAGVTQSPTHLIKTRGQQVTLRCSPKSGHDTVSWYQQALGQGPQFIFQYYEEEERQRGNFPDRFSGHQFPNYSSELNVNALLLGDSALYLCASSLAGLAGERNEQFFGPGTRLTVL.

The rearrangement links TRBV2 to TRBJ2-1, with 13 bases that match TRBD2. The CDR3 has 13 residues. Germline CDR1 and CDR2: SNHLY and FYNNEI. The trim removed 4 bases at V and 10 bases at J, leaving 1 base unmatched. In nucleotides, the CDR3 is TGTGCCAGCAGTGTGGGACTAGCGGGAGAGCAGTTCTTC. Translating it yields CASSVGLAGEQFF. Combining the CDR3 with reference TRBV2 and TRBJ2-1 gives the whole variable domain EPEVTQTPSHQVTQMGQEVILRCVPISNHLYFYWYRQILGQKVEFLVSFYNNEISEKSEIFDDQFSVERPDGSNFTLKIRSTKLEDSAMYFCASSVGLAGEQFFGPGTRLTVL.

The chain links TRBV21-1 to TRBJ2-5; TRBD1, the table's D call, lacks a check against the DNA. TRBV21-1 is labeled a pseudogene. The CDR3 spans 15 residues. In DNA, the CDR3 is TGTGCCAGCAGCAAAGCTGGGCAGGGGATGGAGACCCAGTACTTC. It specifies CASSKAGQGMETQYF.

This chain connects TRBV28 to TRBJ2-7; D is unresolved. Trimming removed 11 bases at V and 5 bases at J, with 22 bases between. There are 14 residues in the CDR3. CDR1 MDHEN and CDR2 SYDVKM come from the germline V gene. CDR3 DNA sequence: TGTGCCTCATGGGCCACGTCCAACATCCACGAGCAGTACTTC. Its translation: CASWATSNIHEQYF.

V and J are TRBV5-5 and TRBJ2-7; 8 nucleotides agree with TRBD1. This CDR3 has 19 residues. J was trimmed by 2 bases and V by 4 bases; bases with no gene match: 20. Germline values: CDR1 SGHKS, CDR2 YYEKEE (reference sequence). Here the CDR3 reads CASSRYRDRLRTRTYEQYF. DNA of the CDR3: TGTGCCAGCAGCAGATACCGGGACAGGTTACGAACAAGGACCTACGAGCAGTACTTC.

V and J are TRBV9 and TRBJ1-5; no definite D call. This CDR3 has 15 residues. Germline V lookup: CDR1 SGDLS, CDR2 YYNGEE. V lost 3 bases, J lost 3 bases, and 13 bases lay in between. This CDR3 is CASSERGLANQPQHF. CDR3 sequence (DNA): TGTGCCAGCAGCGAGAGAGGTCTGGCCAATCAGCCCCAGCATTTT.

The genes are TRBV7-2 and TRBJ2-5, with 13 bases aligning to TRBD2. V lost 1 base to trimming and J lost 4 bases; unmatched junction nucleotides: 6. CDR3 size: 17 residues. Germline CDR1 reads SGHTA; CDR2 reads FQGNSA. CDR3: CASSLGLAGGLGETQYF. CDR3 in DNA: TGTGCCAGCAGCTTAGGACTAGCGGGAGGTTTGGGAGAGACCCAGTACTTC.

The gene calls are TRBV28 and TRBJ1-5; maybe TRBD1 (5 bases). The CDR3 is made up of 13 amino acids. V lost 6 bases and J lost 2, with 8 bases in between. Germline lookup yields CDR1 MDHEN and CDR2 SYDVKM. The CDR3 protein is CASSDSGNQPQHF. CDR3 DNA sequence: TGTGCCAGCAGCGACAGTGGCAATCAGCCCCAGCATTTT.

This clone came up a few times. The rearrangement links TRBV28 to TRBJ1-2, with D hard to call. The CDR3 runs to 12 residues. The V gene's germline CDR1 is MDHEN and CDR2 SYDVKM. Trimming pared 1 base from V and 6 bases from J, leaving 6 bases between. The CDR3 coding sequence is TGTGCCAGCAGTTTATTAGGAGATGGCTACACCTTC. Translated: CASSLLGDGYTF.